Each of the 28 T cell receptor beta chains below was sequenced from the same sample in a study of blood T cell repertoires in COVID-19. The table came from immunoSEQ multiplex PCR; TCRdb's copy has only in-frame clones and leaves some out. Among about 92,000 clones, 80% were seen once, and the ten largest hold about 8.1%. Sequencing used peripheral blood. The receptors stem from a man in his forties or fifties who had recovered from COVID-19.

The chain couples TRBV9 to TRBJ1-2, with D unclear. With 0 bases removed from V and 8 bases from J, the gap between germline ends came to 8 bases. Looked up from germline, CDR1 is SGDLS and CDR2 is YYNGEE. The CDR3 totals 12 residues. CDR3 loop: CASSVAGWGYTF. Written as DNA, the CDR3 is TGTGCCAGCAGCGTAGCAGGATGGGGCTACACCTTC.

J is TRBJ1-4 and V is TRBV13; 8 bases fit TRBD1. Germline V gives CDR1 PRHDT, CDR2 FYEKMQ (reference sequence). V was clipped by 2 bases and J by 6 bases; unmatched bases: 5. This CDR3 has 15 residues. CDR3 region: CASSLSAGGHEKLFF. CDR3 coding DNA: TGTGCCAGCAGCTTATCGGCAGGGGGCCATGAAAAACTGTTTTTT. Combining the CDR3 with reference TRBV13 and TRBJ1-4 gives the whole variable domain AAGVIQSPRHLIKEKRETATLKCYPIPRHDTVYWYQQGPGQDPQFLISFYEKMQSDKGSIPDRFSAQQFSDYHSELNMSSLELGDSALYFCASSLSAGGHEKLFFGSGTQLSVL.

This chain joins TRBV10-3 and TRBJ2-1; possibly TRBD1 for D (6 bases). This CDR3 region has 16 residues. V was cut by 0 bases and J by 3 bases, with 12 bases left in between. Looked up from germline, CDR1 is ENHRY and CDR2 is SYGVKD. The CDR3 protein is CAISESRGGDYNEQFF. The CDR3 nucleotides are TGTGCCATCAGTGAGTCAAGAGGGGGTGACTACAATGAGCAGTTCTTC.

The chain recombines TRBV5-4 with TRBJ1-1; a possible D gene is TRBD1 (5 bases). Trimming removed 0 bases at V and 1 base at J, with 13 bases between. CDR1 is SGHNT and CDR2 is YYREEE in the germline V gene (reference sequence). This CDR3 contains 16 residues. The CDR3 reads CASSLEKGQKNTEAFF. The DNA of the CDR3 is TGTGCCAGCAGCTTGGAGAAGGGGCAGAAGAACACTGAAGCTTTCTTT. Together with reference TRBV5-4 and TRBJ1-1, the CDR3 gives the full variable domain: ETGVTQSPTHLIKTRGQQVTLRCSSQSGHNTVSWYQQALGQGPQFIFQYYREEENGRGNFPPRFSGLQFPNYSSELNVNALELDDSALYLCASSLEKGQKNTEAFFGQGTRLTVV.

This rearrangement joins TRBV10-3 to TRBJ1-1; no reliable D call. Trimming left V 2 bases short and J 0 bases short, with 10 bases between. CDR1 ENHRY and CDR2 SYGVKD come from the germline V gene. The CDR3 spans 15 residues. The CDR3 bases are TGTGCCATCAGTGAGCTTGGACTCCTGAACACTGAAGCTTTCTTT. Amino acids: CAISELGLLNTEAFF.

The chain links TRBV19 to TRBJ2-6; D is unclear. CDR1 LNHDA and CDR2 SQIVND come from the germline V gene (reference sequence). The CDR3 runs 16 residues. With 8 bases removed from V and 0 bases from J, the gap between germline ends came to 14 bases. This CDR3 is CASAGFITSGANVLTF. The CDR3 region has the DNA TGTGCCAGTGCCGGGTTTATCACCTCTGGGGCCAACGTCCTGACTTTC.

The V gene is TRBV19, the J gene TRBJ2-7; 7 bases are a match to TRBD2. Trimming removed 2 bases from V and 6 bases from J; junction bases left unmatched: 10. Germline V gene sequence: CDR1 LNHDA, CDR2 SQIVND (reference sequence). This CDR3 has 15 amino acids. CDR3 loop: CASSISSGVHAEQYF. CDR3 bases: TGTGCCAGTAGTATATCAAGCGGGGTCCACGCCGAGCAGTACTTC.

The J gene is TRBJ1-5, the V gene TRBV6-5; 9 nucleotides agree with TRBD1. Germline CDR1 and CDR2: MNHEY and SVGAGI. The CDR3 has 15 residues. V shed 6 bases and J 6 bases; nucleotides not matched to a gene: 9. The CDR3 nucleotides read TGTGCCAGCAGACCCTACAGGGGGCGCGGTCAGCCCCAGCATTTT. Encoded protein: CASRPYRGRGQPQHF.

Here the CDR3 reads CASSQHGELFF. The CDR3 coding sequence is TGTGCCAGCAGCCAACACGGGGAGCTGTTTTTT. The chain links TRBV3-1 (or the pseudogene TRBV3-2) to TRBJ2-2, with D unresolved. CDR3 length equals 11 residues. Germline lookup yields CDR1 LGHDT and CDR2 YNNKEL (reference sequence). The ends were cut back, 2 bases at V and 7 bases at J, with 2 bases in the middle.

The CDR3 reads CASSLWEAGNQPQHF. The CDR3 DNA reads as TGTGCCAGCAGTTTATGGGAGGCGGGCAATCAGCCCCAGCATTTT. The rearrangement uses TRBV28 and TRBJ1-5; D is uncertain. V lost 0 bases and J 2 bases, leaving 8 bases between the germline ends. CDR1 and CDR2 from the germline V gene are MDHEN and SYDVKM. The CDR3 is made up of 15 amino acids. Full variable domain (outside the CDR3, taken from reference TRBV28 and TRBJ1-5): DVKVTQSSRYLVKRTGEKVFLECVQDMDHENMFWYRQDPGLGLRLIYFSYDVKMKEKGDIPEGYSVSREKKERFSLILESASTNQTSMYLCASSLWEAGNQPQHFGDGTRLSIL.

The chain's CDR3 is CASSQGGQGREQYF. The CDR3 DNA is TGTGCCAGCAGCCAAGGGGGACAGGGTCGCGAGCAGTACTTC. The chain carries TRBV3-1 (or the pseudogene TRBV3-2) and TRBJ2-7; 9 positions agree with TRBD1. Germline-derived CDR1 and CDR2 are LGHDT and YNNKEL (reference sequence). This CDR3 region has 14 residues. V shed 1 base and J 6 bases; nucleotides not matched to a gene: 4.

This clone was counted between two and nine times. This chain joins TRBV15 and TRBJ2-7, with a possible D match to TRBD2 (5 bases). Germline CDR1 reads LNHNV; CDR2 reads YYDKDF (reference sequence). V lost 5 bases to trimming and J lost 0 bases, with 11 bases between them. The CDR3 is 14 amino acids. CDR3 nucleotides: TGTGCCACCAGCGGACCGGGGTCCTCCTACGAGCAGTACTTC. Translating it yields CATSGPGSSYEQYF.

The V call is TRBV7-6, the J call TRBJ1-3, with no clear D. CDR3 size: 18 residues. CDR1 SGHVS and CDR2 FNYEAQ come from the germline V gene. V was clipped by 2 bases and J by 0 bases, with 17 bases between them. Here the CDR3 DNA reads TGTGCCAGCAGCTTAAGAGCGAGGCAATCCGACTCTGGAAACACCATATATTTT. Translation gives CASSLRARQSDSGNTIYF.

The chain employs TRBV5-1 and TRBJ2-1; the match to TRBD1 covers 7 bases. The CDR3 is 15 residues long. V lost 4 bases and J lost 4; bases outside the gene matches: 8. CDR1 and CDR2 (germline): SGHRS, YFSETQ. CDR3 protein: CASSRAGTDYNEQFF. Written as DNA, the CDR3 is TGCGCCAGCAGCCGGGCCGGGACAGATTACAATGAGCAGTTCTTC. Full variable domain (remainder filled in from reference TRBV5-1 and TRBJ2-1): KAGVTQTPRYLIKTRGQQVTLSCSPISGHRSVSWYQQTPGQGLQFLFEYFSETQRNKGNFPGRFSGRQFSNSRSEMNVSTLELGDSALYLCASSRAGTDYNEQFFGPGTRLTVL.

The chain combines TRBV18 with TRBJ2-2, with 10 bases that match TRBD1. This CDR3 has 19 amino acids. Looked up from germline, CDR1 is KGHSH and CDR2 is LQKENI. Trimming at V came to 4 bases and at J to 0 bases, leaving 11 bases not matched to a gene. The CDR3 DNA follows: TGTGCCAGCTCACAACGGACAGGGGGAGTGGCTTCGAACACCGGGGAGCTGTTTTTT. Translating gives CASSQRTGGVASNTGELFF.

This clone has a handful of counts. The rearrangement joins TRBV29-1 to TRBJ2-4; possible D gene TRBD1, 6 bases. V was clipped by 7 bases and J by 6 bases, with 22 bases between them. The CDR3 loop spans 15 amino acids. The germline V gene encodes CDR1 SQVTM and CDR2 ANQGSEA. CDR3 loop: CSAGSRQGLGNIQYF. The CDR3 DNA is TGCAGCGCTGGGTCTCGGCAGGGGCTTGGAAACATTCAGTACTTC.

The V and J genes are TRBV4-3 and TRBJ1-4; 9 bases match TRBD1. The V segment lost 0 bases and the J segment 6 bases; nucleotides outside the gene matches: 5. Germline CDR1 LGHNA, CDR2 YSLEER. CDR3 length: 16 residues. CDR3 residues: CASSQDYRGQDEKLFF. The CDR3 DNA is TGCGCCAGCAGCCAAGATTACAGGGGGCAGGATGAAAAACTGTTTTTT.

The rearrangement uses TRBV15 and TRBJ1-2; perhaps TRBD1 as D (6 bases). V shed 1 base and J shed 7 bases, with 19 bases lying between them. CDR3 length: 16 residues. Germline V lookup: CDR1 LNHNV, CDR2 YYDKDF (reference sequence). CDR3: CATSRVALGGARGYTF. CDR3 DNA sequence: TGTGCCACCAGCAGAGTCGCTTTGGGGGGGGCGCGTGGCTACACCTTC.

The chain uses TRBV28 and TRBJ2-3; D unclear. V was trimmed by 3 bases and J by 0 bases, leaving 13 bases between them. This CDR3 contains 16 residues. Germline lookup yields CDR1 MDHEN and CDR2 SYDVKM. The CDR3 loop is CASSFYVATSTDTQYF. The CDR3 DNA reads TGTGCCAGCAGTTTTTACGTAGCAACTAGCACAGATACGCAGTATTTT.

The chain links TRBV5-1 to TRBJ2-3; TRBD2 aligns across 7 bases. CDR1 SGHRS and CDR2 YFSETQ come from the germline V gene. V dropped 0 bases and J dropped 2; count of bases not matched to a gene: 6. The CDR3 has 16 amino acids. This CDR3 is CASSLDPAGNTDTQYF. DNA of the CDR3: TGCGCCAGCAGCTTGGATCCAGCGGGGAACACAGATACGCAGTATTTT.

The chain carries TRBV14 and TRBJ1-2; 7 nucleotides line up with TRBD1. After removal of 1 base from V and 4 bases from J, the junction contained 0 bases not matched to a gene. In germline, CDR1 is SGHDN, CDR2 FVKESK. There are 13 residues in the CDR3. CDR3 region: CASSQGTGYGYTF. DNA of the CDR3: TGTGCCAGCAGCCAAGGGACAGGCTATGGCTACACCTTC. Full variable domain (outside the CDR3, taken from reference TRBV14 and TRBJ1-2): EAGVTQFPSHSVIEKGQTVTLRCDPISGHDNLYWYRRVMGKEIKFLLHFVKESKQDESGMPNNRFLAERTGGTYSTLKVQPAELEDSGVYFCASSQGTGYGYTFGSGTRLTVV.

This chain uses TRBV6-5 with TRBJ1-2; 7 positions agree with TRBD1. The germline gives CDR1 MNHEY, CDR2 SVGAGI. The length of the CDR3 is 13 residues. The V segment lost 6 bases and the J segment 3 bases; nucleotides outside the gene matches: 4. The CDR3 sequence: CASSRDSYYGYTF. CDR3 DNA sequence: TGTGCCAGCAGCCGGGACAGCTACTATGGCTACACCTTC.

The chain recombines TRBV30 with TRBJ2-5; weak D call: TRBD2 (6 bases). The length of the CDR3 is 15 residues. V lost 4 bases and J lost 2, with 17 bases in between. CDR1 GTSNPN and CDR2 SVGIG come from the germline V gene (reference sequence). The CDR3 loop is CAWKRPPGGQETQYF. The CDR3 nucleotides are TGTGCCTGGAAGCGGCCCCCAGGAGGGCAAGAGACCCAGTACTTC.

The chain carries TRBV12-3 or TRBV12-4 and TRBJ1-1, with D possibly TRBD1 on 5 matching bases. The CDR3 is 12 amino acids. Trimming pared 4 bases from V and 7 bases from J, leaving 10 bases between. CDR3 in DNA: TGTGCCAGCAGTTGGCAGGGTATTGAAGCTTTCTTT. It is translated as CASSWQGIEAFF.

CDR3 in amino acids: CATSDRARAQYF. In DNA, the CDR3 is TGTGCCACCAGTGACCGCGCCCGGGCCCAGTACTTC. V is TRBV24-1 and J is TRBJ2-5; no clear D gene. V dropped 4 bases and J dropped 9 bases, with 11 bases sitting between them. The CDR3 sequence is 12 residues long. Germline-derived CDR1 and CDR2 are KGHDR and SFDVKD.

The chain uses TRBV7-9 and TRBJ1-6, with D possibly being TRBD1 (5 bases). The CDR3 loop spans 12 amino acids. Looked up from germline, CDR1 is SEHNR and CDR2 is FQNEAQ (reference sequence). V was pared by 9 bases and J by 6 bases, with 9 bases between. CDR3 sequence: CASGGVNSPLHF. CDR3 DNA: TGTGCCAGTGGAGGGGTTAATTCACCCCTCCACTTT.

The chain is built from TRBV7-2 and TRBJ1-5; tentatively, D is TRBD1 (5 bases). V shed 0 bases and J shed 7 bases, with 7 bases lying between them. Germline CDR1 reads SGHTA; CDR2 reads FQGNSA. The CDR3 length is 13 residues. The CDR3 spells CASSLANRQPQHF. In DNA form, the CDR3 reads TGTGCCAGCAGCTTAGCGAACAGGCAGCCCCAGCATTTT.

This sequence joins TRBV7-2 and TRBJ1-1; 10 positions match TRBD1. Trimming removed 8 bases from V and 0 bases from J; junction bases left unmatched: 9. CDR1 and CDR2 (germline): SGHTA, FQGNSA. The CDR3 loop spans 16 amino acids. The CDR3: CASSEGTGALNTEAFF. In nucleotides, the CDR3 is TGTGCCAGCTCCGAAGGGACAGGGGCCCTGAACACTGAAGCTTTCTTT.